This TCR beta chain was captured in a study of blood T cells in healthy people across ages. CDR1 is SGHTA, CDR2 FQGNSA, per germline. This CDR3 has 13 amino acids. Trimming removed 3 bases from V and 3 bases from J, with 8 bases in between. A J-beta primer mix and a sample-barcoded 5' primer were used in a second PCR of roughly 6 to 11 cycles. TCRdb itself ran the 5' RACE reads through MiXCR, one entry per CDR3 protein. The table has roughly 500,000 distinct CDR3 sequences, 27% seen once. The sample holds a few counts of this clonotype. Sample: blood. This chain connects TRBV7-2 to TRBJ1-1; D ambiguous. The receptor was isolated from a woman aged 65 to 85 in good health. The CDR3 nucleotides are TGTGCCAGCAGCTTCACGGGGTACACTGAAGCTTTCTTT. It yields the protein CASSFTGYTEAFF.